This T cell receptor beta chain was profiled in a study of shared clonotypes between healthy human individuals. Regarding the study as a whole: Blood alone was sampled, and tissue repertoires likely differ.

There were no recent acute infections or vaccinations among the donors, who were healthy HIV-negative adults. Only in-frame clones appear in the TCRdb table, and some are missing; sequencing was by immunoSEQ multiplex PCR. The repertoire holds approximately 2,000,000 clones, with about nine tenths as singletons. This clone has just a few counts. Its cognate antigen is unknown. Additional DNA sequences in this sample encode the identical CDR3. V gave up 4 bases and J gave up 4 bases, with 7 bases separating them. The CDR3 has 11 amino acids. Looked up from germline, CDR1 is SQVTM and CDR2 is ANQGSEA. This TCR came from a man aged 18 to 35 in good health. Some clones in this sample may be carry-over from other donors' samples. The rearrangement links TRBV29-1 to TRBJ1-1, with D unclear. The specimen was naive CD4+ T cells from PBMCs. Subset: CD45RA+ positively selected. The CDR3 DNA reads as TGCAGCGTTGTAGTGGGCACTGAAGCTTTCTTT. Translated: CSVVVGTEAFF.